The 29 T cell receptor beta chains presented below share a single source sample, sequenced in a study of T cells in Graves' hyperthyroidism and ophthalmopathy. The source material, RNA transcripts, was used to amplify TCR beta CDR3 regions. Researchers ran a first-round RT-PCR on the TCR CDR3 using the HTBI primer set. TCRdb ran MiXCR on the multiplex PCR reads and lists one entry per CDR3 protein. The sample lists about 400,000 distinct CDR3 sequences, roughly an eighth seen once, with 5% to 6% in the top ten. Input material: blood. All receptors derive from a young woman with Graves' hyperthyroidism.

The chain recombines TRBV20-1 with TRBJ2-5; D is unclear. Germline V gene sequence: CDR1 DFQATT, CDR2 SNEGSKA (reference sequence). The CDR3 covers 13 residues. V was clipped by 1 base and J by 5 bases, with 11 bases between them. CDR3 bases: TGCAGTGCTAGAGGTCCGGGTTGGGAGACCCAGTACTTC. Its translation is CSARGPGWETQYF.

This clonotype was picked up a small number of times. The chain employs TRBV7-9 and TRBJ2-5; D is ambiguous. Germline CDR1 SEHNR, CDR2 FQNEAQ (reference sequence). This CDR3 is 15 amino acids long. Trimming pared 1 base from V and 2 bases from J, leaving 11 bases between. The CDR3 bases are TGTGCCAGCAGCTTAGTGGGCCATGCACAAGAGACCCAGTACTTC. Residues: CASSLVGHAQETQYF.

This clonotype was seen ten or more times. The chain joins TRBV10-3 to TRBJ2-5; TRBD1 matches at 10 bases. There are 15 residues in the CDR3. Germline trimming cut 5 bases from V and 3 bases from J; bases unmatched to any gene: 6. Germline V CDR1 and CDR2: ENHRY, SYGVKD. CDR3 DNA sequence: TGTGCCATCAGTCAACAGGACAGGGGGGAAGAGACCCAGTACTTC. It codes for CAISQQDRGEETQYF.

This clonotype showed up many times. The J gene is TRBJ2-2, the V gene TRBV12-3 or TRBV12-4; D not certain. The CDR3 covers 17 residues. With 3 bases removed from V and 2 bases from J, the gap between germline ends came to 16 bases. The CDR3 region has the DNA TGTGCCAGCAGTTTTCAGGACCGAGGACGAAACACCGGGGAGCTGTTTTTT. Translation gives CASSFQDRGRNTGELFF.

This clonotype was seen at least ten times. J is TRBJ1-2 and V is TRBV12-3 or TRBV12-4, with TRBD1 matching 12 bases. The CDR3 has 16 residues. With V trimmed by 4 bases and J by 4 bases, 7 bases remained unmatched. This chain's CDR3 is CASSYSGDRGPYGYTF. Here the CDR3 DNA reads TGTGCCAGCAGTTACTCCGGGGACAGGGGGCCCTATGGCTACACCTTC.

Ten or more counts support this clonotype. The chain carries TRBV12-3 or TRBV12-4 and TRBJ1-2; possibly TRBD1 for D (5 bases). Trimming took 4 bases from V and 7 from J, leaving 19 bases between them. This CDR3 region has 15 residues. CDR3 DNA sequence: TGTGCCAGCAGTTCGGGCAGGGAGGCCCGGGGTGGCTACACCTTC. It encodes CASSSGREARGGYTF.

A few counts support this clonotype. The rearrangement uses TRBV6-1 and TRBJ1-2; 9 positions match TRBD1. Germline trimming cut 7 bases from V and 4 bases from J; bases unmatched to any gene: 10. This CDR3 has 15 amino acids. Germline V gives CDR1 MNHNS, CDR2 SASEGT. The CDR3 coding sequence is TGTGCCAGCAAGATGGGACAGGGAGGCGCCTATGGCTACACCTTC. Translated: CASKMGQGGAYGYTF.

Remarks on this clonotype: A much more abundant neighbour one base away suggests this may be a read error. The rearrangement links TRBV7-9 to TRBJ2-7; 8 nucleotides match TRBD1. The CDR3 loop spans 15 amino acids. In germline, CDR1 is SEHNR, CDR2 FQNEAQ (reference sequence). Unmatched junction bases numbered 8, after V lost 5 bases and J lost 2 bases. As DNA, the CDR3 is TGTGCCAGCAGCGCCGCCGGGACAGGACCCTACGAGCAGTACTTC. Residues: CASSAAGTGPYEQYF.

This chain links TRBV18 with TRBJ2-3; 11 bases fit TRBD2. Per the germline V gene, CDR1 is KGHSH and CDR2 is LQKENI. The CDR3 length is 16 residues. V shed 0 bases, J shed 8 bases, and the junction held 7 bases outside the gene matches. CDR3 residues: CASSPPGLAEEGTQYF. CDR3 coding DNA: TGTGCCAGCTCACCACCGGGACTAGCGGAGGAGGGTACGCAGTATTTT.

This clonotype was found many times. As DNA, the CDR3 is TGTGCCAGCAGCTCAGGACTAGCGGGTCAAAGTGGGGTCTACAATGAGCAGTTCTTC. This codes for CASSSGLAGQSGVYNEQFF. The chain couples TRBV7-9 to TRBJ2-1; 11 nucleotides match TRBD2. Germline V gene sequence: CDR1 SEHNR, CDR2 FQNEAQ (reference sequence). V was pared by 4 bases and J by 3 bases, with 14 bases of the junction left unmatched. The CDR3 sequence is 19 residues long.

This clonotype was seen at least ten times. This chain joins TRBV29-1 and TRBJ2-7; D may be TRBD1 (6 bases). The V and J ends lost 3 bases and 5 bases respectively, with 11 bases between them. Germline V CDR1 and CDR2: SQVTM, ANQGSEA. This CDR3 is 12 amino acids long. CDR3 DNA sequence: TGCAGCGTTGACCAGGGGATCAACGAGCAGTACTTC. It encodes CSVDQGINEQYF.

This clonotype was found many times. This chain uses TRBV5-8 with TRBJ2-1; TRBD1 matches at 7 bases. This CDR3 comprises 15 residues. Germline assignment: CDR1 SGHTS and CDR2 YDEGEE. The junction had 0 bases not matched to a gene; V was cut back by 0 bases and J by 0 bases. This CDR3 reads CASSLGDSSYNEQFF. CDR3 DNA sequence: TGTGCCAGCAGCTTGGGGGACAGCTCCTACAATGAGCAGTTCTTC.

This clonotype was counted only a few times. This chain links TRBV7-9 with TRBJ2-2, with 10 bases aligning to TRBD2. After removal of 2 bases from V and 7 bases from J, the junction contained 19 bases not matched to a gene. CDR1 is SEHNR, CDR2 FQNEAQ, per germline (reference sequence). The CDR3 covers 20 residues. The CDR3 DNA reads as TGTGCCAGCAGCTTAATGATGTTGGGGGCTAGCGGGAGAAGAGGCGGGGAGCTGTTTTTT. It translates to CASSLMMLGASGRRGGELFF.

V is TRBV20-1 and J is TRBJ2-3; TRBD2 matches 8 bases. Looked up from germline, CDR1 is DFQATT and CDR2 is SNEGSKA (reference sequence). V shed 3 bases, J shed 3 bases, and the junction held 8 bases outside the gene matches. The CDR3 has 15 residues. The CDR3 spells CSASRSSGITDTQYF. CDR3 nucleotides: TGCAGTGCTAGTCGGAGTAGCGGGATTACAGATACGCAGTATTTT.

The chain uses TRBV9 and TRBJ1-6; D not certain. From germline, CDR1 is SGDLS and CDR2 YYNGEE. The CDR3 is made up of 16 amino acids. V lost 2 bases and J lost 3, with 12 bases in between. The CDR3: CASSVHQAGYNSPLHF. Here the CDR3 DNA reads TGTGCCAGCAGCGTCCACCAGGCAGGCTATAATTCACCCCTCCACTTT. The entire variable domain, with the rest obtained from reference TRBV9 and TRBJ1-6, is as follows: DSGVTQTPKHLITATGQRVTLRCSPRSGDLSVYWYQQSLDQGLQFLIQYYNGEERAKGNILERFSAQQFPDLHSELNLSSLELGDSALYFCASSVHQAGYNSPLHFGNGTRLTVT.

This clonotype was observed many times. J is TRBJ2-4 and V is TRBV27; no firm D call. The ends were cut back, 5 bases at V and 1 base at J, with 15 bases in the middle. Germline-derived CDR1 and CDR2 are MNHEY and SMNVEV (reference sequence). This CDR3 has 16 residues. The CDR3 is CASSVGLLGAKNIQYF. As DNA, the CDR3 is TGTGCCAGCAGTGTCGGCCTCCTGGGGGCCAAAAACATTCAGTACTTC.

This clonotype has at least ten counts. The CDR3 region has the DNA TGTGCCAGCAGCTTAGCGCTGGGACCGAGCTATGGCTACACCTTC. It is translated as CASSLALGPSYGYTF. The rearrangement joins TRBV3-1 to TRBJ1-2; TRBD1 might be the D (5 bases). With 5 bases removed from V and 4 bases from J, the gap between germline ends came to 17 bases. Per the germline V gene, CDR1 is LGHDT and CDR2 is YNNKEL (reference sequence). The CDR3 runs 15 residues. The full variable domain, completed using reference TRBV3-1 and TRBJ1-2, is DTAVSQTPKYLVTQMGNDKSIKCEQNLGHDTMYWYKQDSKKFLKIMFSYNNKELIINETVPNRFSPKSPDKAHLNLHINSLELGDSAVYFCASSLALGPSYGYTFGSGTRLTVV.

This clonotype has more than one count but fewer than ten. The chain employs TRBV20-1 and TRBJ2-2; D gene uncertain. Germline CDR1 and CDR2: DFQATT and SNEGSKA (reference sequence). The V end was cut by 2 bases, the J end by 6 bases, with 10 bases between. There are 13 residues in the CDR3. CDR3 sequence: CSARKGVAGELFF. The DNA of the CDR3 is TGCAGTGCTAGAAAAGGTGTGGCCGGGGAGCTGTTTTTT.

The CDR3 DNA follows: TGTGCCAGCAGTTACGGGGGGTTGAACACTGAAGCTTTCTTT. It yields the protein CASSYGGLNTEAFF. The chain carries TRBV6-5 and TRBJ1-1, with D possibly TRBD1 on 5 matching bases. This CDR3 region has 14 residues. Trimming took off 2 bases at V and 0 bases at J, with 7 bases between the two ends. Germline V gives CDR1 MNHEY, CDR2 SVGAGI.

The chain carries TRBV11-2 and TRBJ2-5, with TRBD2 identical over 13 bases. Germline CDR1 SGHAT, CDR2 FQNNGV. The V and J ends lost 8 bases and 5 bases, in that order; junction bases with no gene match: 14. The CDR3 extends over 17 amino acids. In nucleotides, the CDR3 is TGTGCCAGCCCACGCCGCGGACTAGCGGGAGTCGGGGAGACCCAGTACTTC. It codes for CASPRRGLAGVGETQYF.

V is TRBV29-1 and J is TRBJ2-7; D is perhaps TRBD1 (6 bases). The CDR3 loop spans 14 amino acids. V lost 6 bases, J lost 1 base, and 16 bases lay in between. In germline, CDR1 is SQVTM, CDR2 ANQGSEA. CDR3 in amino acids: CSVSGTKNSYEQYF. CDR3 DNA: TGCAGCGTGTCCGGGACAAAAAATTCCTACGAGCAGTACTTC.

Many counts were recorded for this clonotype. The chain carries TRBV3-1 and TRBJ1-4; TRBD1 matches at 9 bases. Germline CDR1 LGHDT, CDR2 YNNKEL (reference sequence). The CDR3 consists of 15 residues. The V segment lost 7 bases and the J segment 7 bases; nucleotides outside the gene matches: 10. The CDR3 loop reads CASTLSGTGIEKLFF. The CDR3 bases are TGTGCCAGCACCCTGTCGGGGACAGGGATTGAAAAACTGTTTTTT.

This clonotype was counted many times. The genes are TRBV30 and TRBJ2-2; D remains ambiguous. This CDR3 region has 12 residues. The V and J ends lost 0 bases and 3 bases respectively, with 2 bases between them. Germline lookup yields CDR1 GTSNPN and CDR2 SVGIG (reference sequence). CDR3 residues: CAWSVHTGELFF. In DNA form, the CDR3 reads TGTGCCTGGAGTGTACACACCGGGGAGCTGTTTTTT.

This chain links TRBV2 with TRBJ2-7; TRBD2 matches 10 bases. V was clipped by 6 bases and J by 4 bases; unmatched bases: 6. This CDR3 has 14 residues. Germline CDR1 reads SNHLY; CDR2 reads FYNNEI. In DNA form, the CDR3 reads TGTGCCAGCAGAGCGGGACTAGCGAAATACGAGCAGTACTTC. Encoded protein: CASRAGLAKYEQYF.

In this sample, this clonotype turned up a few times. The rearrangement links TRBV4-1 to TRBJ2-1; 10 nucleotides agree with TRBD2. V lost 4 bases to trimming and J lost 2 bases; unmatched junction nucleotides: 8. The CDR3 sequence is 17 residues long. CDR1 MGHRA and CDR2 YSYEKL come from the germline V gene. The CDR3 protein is CASSLGPLAGAYNEQFF. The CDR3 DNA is TGCGCCAGCAGCCTTGGCCCTCTAGCGGGAGCCTACAATGAGCAGTTCTTC.

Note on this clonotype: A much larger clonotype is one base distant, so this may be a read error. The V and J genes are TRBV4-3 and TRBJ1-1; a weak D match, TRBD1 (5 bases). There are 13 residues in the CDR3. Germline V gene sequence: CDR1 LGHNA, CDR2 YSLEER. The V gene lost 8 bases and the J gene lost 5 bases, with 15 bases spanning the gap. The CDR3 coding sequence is TGCGCCAGCGGCCCGCTGGGGGATACTGAAGCTTTCTTT. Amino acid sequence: CASGPLGDTEAFF.

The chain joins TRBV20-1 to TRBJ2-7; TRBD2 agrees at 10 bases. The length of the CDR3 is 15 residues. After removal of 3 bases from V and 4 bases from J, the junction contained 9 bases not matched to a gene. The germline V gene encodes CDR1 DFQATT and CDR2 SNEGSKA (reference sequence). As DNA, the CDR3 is TGCAGTGCTAGTCCTAGCGGGAGAGGTCTGTACGAGCAGTACTTC. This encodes CSASPSGRGLYEQYF.

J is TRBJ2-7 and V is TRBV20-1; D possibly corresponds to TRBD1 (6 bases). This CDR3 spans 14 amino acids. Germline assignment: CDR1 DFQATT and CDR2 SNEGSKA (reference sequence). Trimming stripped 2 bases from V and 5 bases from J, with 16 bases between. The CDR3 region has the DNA TGCAGTGCTAGACGTCCCGGGACATCCCACGAGCAGTACTTC. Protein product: CSARRPGTSHEQYF.

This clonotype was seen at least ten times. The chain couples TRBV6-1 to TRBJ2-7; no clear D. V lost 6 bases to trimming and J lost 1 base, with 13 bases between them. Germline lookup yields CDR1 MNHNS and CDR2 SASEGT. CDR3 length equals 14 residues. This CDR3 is CASRRSTESYEQYF. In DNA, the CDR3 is TGTGCCAGCAGGAGAAGTACAGAGTCCTACGAGCAGTACTTC.